This T cell receptor beta chain was captured in a study of stem cell transplantation in POMP-related autoinflammatory disease. The overall study: The study hypothesized thymoproteasome defects skew the TRB repertoire via impaired CD8+ selection.

Some clones are missing from TCRdb's copy, which holds only in-frame ones; the method was immunoSEQ multiplex PCR. In the table there are some 9,400 clones, roughly 80% of which are singletons. Germline V gene lookup returns CDR1 SGHVS and CDR2 FQNEAQ. The CDR3 consists of 16 residues. The V gene lost 2 bases and the J gene lost 12 bases, with 22 bases spanning the gap. This chain uses TRBV7-8 with TRBJ1-4; possibly TRBD1 for D (5 bases). The sample in question was CD4+ T cells from PBMCs, obtained after stem cell transplantation. The sequence was collected from a human patient with POMP-related autoinflammation and immune dysregulation (PRAID). Some of the T cells might come from the graft donor. The CDR3 region has the DNA TGTGCCAGCAGCTTATACCGGTGGGGTCGGGGGGAGGAACTGTTTTTT. Protein sequence: CASSLYRWGRGEELFF.